This entry lists 20 T cell receptor beta chains sequenced from one sample in a study of T cell repertoires in cytomegalovirus infection (dated by TCRdb to between 2018 and 2021). Instrument on record: Illumina HiSeq 1500. Using fastp at Q25 and MiXCR, TCRdb reprocessed the public reads and kept productive beta chains. Rows with one shared CDR3 protein collapse into an entry with the most common genes and DNA. A total of 350,000 to 450,000 distinct CDR3 sequences appear in this sample, less than 20% of them only once. Of the sample, around 8.6% falls within the top ten clones. The sequenced sample consisted of PBMCs. The receptors derive from a human donor in good health (CMV status not recorded). Some clones in this sample may be carry-over from other donors' samples.

This clonotype was seen only a few times. V gene TRBV19 combines with J gene TRBJ2-2; D gene unclear. The CDR3 runs to 12 residues. Germline assignment: CDR1 LNHDA and CDR2 SQIVND (reference sequence). V shed 4 bases and J shed 5 bases, with 5 bases lying between them. CDR3: CASSRSTGELFF. The CDR3 nucleotides read TGTGCCAGTAGTAGGTCGACCGGGGAGCTGTTTTTT.

CDR3 coding DNA: TGTGCCAGCTCCTACGCGGGTTACGAGCAGTACTTC. Its translation is CASSYAGYEQYF. The rearrangement uses TRBV6-6 and TRBJ2-7; D possibly corresponds to TRBD2 (5 bases). Germline V gene lookup returns CDR1 MNHNY and CDR2 SVGAGI (reference sequence). The CDR3 is 12 residues long. The V gene lost 8 bases and the J gene lost 4 bases, with 12 bases spanning the gap.

The gene calls are TRBV27 and TRBJ1-6; weak D call: TRBD1 (6 bases). CDR3 size: 16 residues. V lost 2 bases, J lost 10 bases, and 18 bases lay in between. In germline, CDR1 is MNHEY, CDR2 SMNVEV (reference sequence). CDR3 in DNA: TGTGCCAGCAGTTTAATGGTAGCAGGGGTGAACTCACCCCTCCACTTT. Amino acids: CASSLMVAGVNSPLHF.

The sample holds a few counts of this clonotype. Here the CDR3 omits its conserved ending phenylalanine or tryptophan, so a read error is the likely source. The DNA is left out, because the CDR3 cannot be placed on it with certainty; the CDR3 is given as TCRdb lists it. The CDR3: CASSQDRGATSL. The chain combines TRBV5-4 with TRBJ2-1; the table's D call TRBD1 went unverified against the DNA. Germline V gene lookup returns CDR1 SGHNT and CDR2 YYREEE (reference sequence). With termini counted, the CDR3 has 12 amino acids.

Concerning this clonotype: This may be a read error: a much more frequent sequence differs by one nucleotide. CDR3 in amino acids: CANSLRGDGIQYF. The CDR3 DNA follows: TGTGCCAACAGTTTACGGGGTGACGGCATTCAGTACTTC. This chain uses TRBV12-3 or TRBV12-4 with TRBJ2-4; maybe TRBD2 (5 bases). CDR3 length: 13 amino acids.

This clonotype appeared many times. DNA of the CDR3: TGTGCCAGCAGCTCTGGAATCAGCTCCTACGAGCAGTACTTC. Protein product: CASSSGISSYEQYF. This rearrangement joins TRBV7-2 to TRBJ2-7; D remains unclear. This CDR3 contains 14 residues. Germline CDR1 reads SGHTA; CDR2 reads FQGNSA. V was trimmed by 4 bases and J by 0 bases, leaving 10 bases between them.

J is TRBJ2-5 and V is TRBV3-1; D uncertain. The germline V gene encodes CDR1 LGHDT and CDR2 YNNKEL (reference sequence). The CDR3 length is 14 residues. The ends were cut back, 0 bases at V and 4 bases at J, with 9 bases in the middle. The CDR3, as DNA: TGTGCCAGCAGCCAAGAAGGGTGGTCAGAGACCCAGTACTTC. This encodes CASSQEGWSETQYF.

This clonotype was recorded a few times. The V gene is TRBV9, the J gene TRBJ1-2; 9 bases fit TRBD1. The trim removed 2 bases at V and 5 bases at J, leaving 10 bases unmatched. The length of the CDR3 is 16 residues. CDR1 and CDR2 (germline): SGDLS, YYNGEE. CDR3 region: CASSVGPGQGIYGYTF. DNA for the CDR3: TGTGCCAGCAGCGTGGGACCGGGACAGGGTATTTATGGCTACACCTTC.

J is TRBJ2-1 and V is TRBV6-2 or TRBV6-3; TRBD2 matches 7 bases. After removal of 4 bases from V and 9 bases from J, the junction contained 6 bases not matched to a gene. Germline CDR1 MNHEY, CDR2 SVGEGT. CDR3 length: 13 residues. CDR3 coding DNA: TGTGCCAGCAGTTCCTATAGGGAGGGTGAGCAGTTCTTC. This codes for CASSSYREGEQFF.

This chain joins TRBV20-1 and TRBJ2-3, with D possibly matching TRBD2 (6 bases). CDR1 DFQATT and CDR2 SNEGSKA come from the germline V gene (reference sequence). The CDR3 loop spans 13 amino acids. V was shortened by 6 bases and J by 6 bases, with 16 bases between the two germline ends. CDR3: CSARGLTVDTQYF. DNA of the CDR3: TGCAGTGCCCGCGGACTAACCGTGGATACGCAGTATTTT.

The J gene is TRBJ2-7, the V gene TRBV12-3 or TRBV12-4; 10 positions match TRBD1. The ends lost 5 bases at V and 2 bases at J; junction bases unmatched: 18. The CDR3 is made up of 19 amino acids. CDR3 in DNA: TGTGCCAGCAGTCCGCACTATGTTTCTTACGGGACAGGGGCCTACGAGCAGTACTTC. Translation: CASSPHYVSYGTGAYEQYF.

This clonotype showed up just a few times. The chain joins TRBV18 to TRBJ2-3, with D possibly being TRBD2 (6 bases). Per germline, CDR1 KGHSH and CDR2 LQKENI. Trimming cost V 2 bases and J 4 bases, with 7 bases left between them. The CDR3 totals 13 residues. The CDR3 region has the DNA TGTGCCAGCTCACCAGGGGAGGCAGATACGCAGTATTTT. Protein product: CASSPGEADTQYF. The full variable domain, its missing parts supplied by reference TRBV18 and TRBJ2-3, is NAGVMQNPRHLVRRRGQEARLRCSPMKGHSHVYWYRQLPEEGLKFMVYLQKENIIDESGMPKERFSAEFPKEGPSILRIQQVVRGDSAAYFCASSPGEADTQYFGPGTRLTVL.

This clonotype was recorded many times. The V call is TRBV11-2, the J call TRBJ2-7, with unresolved D. Trimming stripped 1 base from V and 4 bases from J, with 5 bases between. In germline, CDR1 is SGHAT, CDR2 FQNNGV. CDR3 length: 12 residues. CDR3 in DNA: TGTGCCAGCAGCTTAGCAGCTTACGAGCAGTACGTC. It translates to CASSLAAYEQYV.

Many counts were recorded for this clonotype. The rearrangement links TRBV28 to TRBJ1-2, with D uncertain. Germline V CDR1 and CDR2: MDHEN, SYDVKM. CDR3 size: 14 residues. V lost 3 bases to trimming and J lost 4 bases, with 12 bases between them. The CDR3 here is CASSLIGYGYGYTF. The DNA of the CDR3 is TGTGCCAGCAGTTTGATAGGGTATGGCTATGGCTACACCTTC.

This clonotype was seen repeatedly, ten times or more. The chain employs TRBV12-3 or TRBV12-4 and TRBJ2-2; 13 bases map to TRBD2. The CDR3 consists of 15 residues. J lost 8 bases, V lost 6 bases, and 6 bases had no gene match. The CDR3: CASSRTSGSRGELFF. CDR3 in DNA: TGTGCCAGCAGCCGGACTAGCGGGAGTAGGGGGGAGCTGTTTTTT.

The chain links TRBV10-3 to TRBJ2-7, with 7 nucleotides matching TRBD1. The length of the CDR3 is 13 residues. Losses at the gene ends were 6 bases for V and 9 bases for J; bases not matched to a gene: 11. From germline, CDR1 is ENHRY and CDR2 SYGVKD. CDR3 in amino acids: CAIRDTGAHGQYF. CDR3 in DNA: TGTGCCATCAGGGATACAGGGGCGCACGGGCAGTACTTC.

This clonotype was recorded at least ten times. The rearrangement links TRBV5-6 to TRBJ1-3; D ambiguous. Per the germline V gene, CDR1 is SGHDT and CDR2 is YYEEEE. V lost 4 bases and J lost 2, with 10 bases in between. The CDR3 has 14 amino acids. This CDR3 reads CASSRFVTGNTIYF. The CDR3 region has the DNA TGTGCCAGCAGCCGATTTGTCACTGGAAACACCATATATTTT.

A few counts support this clonotype. The rearrangement uses TRBV11-2 and TRBJ2-7, with 7 bases identical to TRBD1. Germline V lookup: CDR1 SGHAT, CDR2 FQNNGV. The CDR3 consists of 13 residues. V was pared by 4 bases and J by 3 bases, with 3 bases of the junction left unmatched. CDR3 DNA: TGTGCCAGCAGCTGGGGGACAGACTACGAGCAGTACTTC. Translation gives CASSWGTDYEQYF.

The sample holds a few counts of this clonotype. The rearrangement uses TRBV19 and TRBJ2-1, with D uncertain. CDR1 and CDR2 (germline): LNHDA, SQIVND (reference sequence). V was trimmed by 5 bases and J by 2 bases, leaving 19 bases between them. CDR3 length: 17 residues. CDR3 sequence: CASSPQQREYAYNEQFF. In DNA form, the CDR3 reads TGTGCCAGTAGTCCCCAGCAACGAGAGTACGCCTACAATGAGCAGTTCTTC. Variable domain in full (rest from reference TRBV19 and TRBJ2-1): DGGITQSPKYLFRKEGQNVTLSCEQNLNHDAMYWYRQDPGQGLRLIYYSQIVNDFQKGDIAEGYSVSREKKESFPLTVTSAQKNPTAFYLCASSPQQREYAYNEQFFGPGTRLTVL.

In the case of this clonotype: This may be a read error, as it is one base from a much larger clone. J is TRBJ2-7 and V is TRBV7-2; the D call may be TRBD1 or TRBD2 (5 bases each). The CDR3 runs 12 residues. Germline assignment: CDR1 SGHTA and CDR2 FQGNSA. In DNA, the CDR3 is TGTGCCACCAGCTTACCCTGGGGGGAGCAGTACTTC. Amino acids: CATSLPWGEQYF.